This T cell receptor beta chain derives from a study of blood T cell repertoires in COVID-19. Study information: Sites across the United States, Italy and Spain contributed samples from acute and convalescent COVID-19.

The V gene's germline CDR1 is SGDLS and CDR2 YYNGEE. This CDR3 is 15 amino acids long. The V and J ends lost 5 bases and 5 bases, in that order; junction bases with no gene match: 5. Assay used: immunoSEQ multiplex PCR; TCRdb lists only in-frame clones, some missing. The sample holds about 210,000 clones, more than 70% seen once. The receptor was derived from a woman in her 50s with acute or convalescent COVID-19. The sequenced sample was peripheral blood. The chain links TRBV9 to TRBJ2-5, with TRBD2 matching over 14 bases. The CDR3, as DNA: TGTGCCAGCAGTGAGGGACTAGCGGGAGTCGAGACCCAGTACTTC. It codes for CASSEGLAGVETQYF. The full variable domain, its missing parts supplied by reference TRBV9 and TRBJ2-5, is DSGVTQTPKHLITATGQRVTLRCSPRSGDLSVYWYQQSLDQGLQFLIQYYNGEERAKGNILERFSAQQFPDLHSELNLSSLELGDSALYFCASSEGLAGVETQYFGPGTRLLVL.